The rows below give T cell receptor beta chains drawn from one sample of a study of neoadjuvant nivolumab and ipilimumab in lung cancer. Profiled with immunoSEQ multiplex PCR; TCRdb holds only in-frame clones, not every one. The sample comprises more than 15,000 clones, over 70% of which are singletons, and about 8.1% rests with the top ten. The sequencing here drew on tumor tissue, taken after neoadjuvant nivolumab, alone or with ipilimumab, at or shortly before surgery. Every receptor here comes from an adult with non-small cell lung cancer. Both conserved end residues are trimmed from each CDR3.

TRBV19	ATTGRDTQY
TRBV6-5	ASSYSAPTDSPLH
TRBV7-6	ASSSNPDGNEKLF
TRBV27	ASRTDRREEQY
TRBV4-3	ASSRTGREDEAF
TRBV27	ASSSLVQGAYDGYT
TRBV18	ASSPGPNTEAF
TRBV5-6	ASSLVGRSQETQY
TRBV15	ATSSTEVQGISYNSPLH
TRBV4-3	ASSQDTSDSGRGGYT
TRBV27	ATSEAGELF
TRBV7-5	ARSSHSGSVPLLSGYT
TRBV6-1	ATGTGPFNQPQH
TRBV5-6	ASSLGYEQY
TRBV5-4	ASSPDRVSGNTIY
TRBV5-4	ASSSRQQGINEKLF
TRBV7-2	ASSSERVLIGDTQY
TRBV4-1	ASSQETSGNTQY
TRBV27	ASSSLSTDTQY
TRBV5-4	ASSLGQGKTKNIQY
TRBV5-1	ASSNRDSPSGNTIY
TRBV10-3	AISGRQGHEQY
TRBV6-5	ASSEGHLNEQF
TRBV9	ASSDLGGVSGTQY
TRBV10-2	ASKESGGAYEQF
TRBV20-1	SARDQETQY
TRBV11-2	ASSPPTGPTGELF
TRBV30	AWRYSGVAEKLF
TRBV18	ASSRTGTGANVLT
TRBV7-9	ASSFGPLGGLRNNSPLH
TRBV6-5	ASSSYGSGDGEQY
TRBV2	ASSQRPASSYNSPLH
TRBV5-1	ASRGVRGPTGGFGYT
TRBV5-6	ASSLLGPGANVLT
TRBV18	ASSQRAPTQY
TRBV6-1	ASSEPSSGNTIY
TRBV18	ASSPRGQETQY
TRBV7-6	ASSLASSGGYNEQF
TRBV7-3	ASSSSGTGLF
TRBV7-2	ASSPGAHYNQPQH
TRBV19	ASSILQGNTEAF
TRBV4-1	ASSLTGGTGANVLT